The rows below give T cell receptor beta chains drawn from one sample of a study of Ad26.COV2.S vaccination and SARS-CoV-2 variants. Measured with immunoSEQ multiplex PCR; TCRdb has only the in-frame clones, and not every one. The sample holds roughly 350,000 clones; 86% are singletons and the top ten take roughly 10%. This sample comprised peripheral blood, obtained in a trial of Ad26.COV2.S vaccine versus placebo. The receptor set was obtained from a person aged 18 to 65 who received the Ad26.COV2.S COVID-19 vaccine or a placebo. The CDR3 runs from the conserved cysteine through the conserved F or W. D genes are given only for firm matches. Size tells how often a clone was seen (once, few, many) or the class of an expanded clone, and some rows leave it out.

TRBJ2-3 . TRBV19 TRBD2 16 CASRAGLAGLGNTQYF
TRBJ2-1 . TRBV4-1 TRBD2 14 CASRIGTTGNEQFF
TRBJ2-2 . TRBV7-2 . 15 CASSPHRGGTGELFF
TRBJ2-2 . TRBV11-3 . 19 CASTLNLWWLLKDTGELFF
TRBJ1-3 . TRBV18 TRBD1 15 CASSDGQGSGNTIYF
TRBJ1-1 . TRBV9 TRBD1 16 CASSAYGQGAGTEAFF
TRBJ2-3 . TRBV7-8 TRBD2 16 CASSQRLAAFTDTQYF
TRBJ1-2 . TRBV7-9 . 12 CASSSDRRIYTF
TRBJ1-3 . TRBV7-2 . 13 CASSPGPGNTIYF
TRBJ1-2 . TRBV11-1 TRBD1 13 CASSLGQAYGYTF
TRBJ1-1 once TRBV6-2/TRBV6-3 . 15 CASSFLRSGNTEAFF
TRBJ1-1 . TRBV19 . 13 CASSSGRVAEAFF
TRBJ1-3 medium-sized TRBV6-1 . 15 CASSEVGVAGNTIYF
TRBJ2-3 . TRBV5-5 . 15 CASSVSGSLTDTQYF
TRBJ2-5 . TRBV7-3 . 22 CASSSTSLRTFRAGSLGETQYF
TRBJ1-5 . TRBV5-5 . 13 CASSRREDRPQHF
TRBJ1-1 . TRBV10-3 . 12 CAISEVGPEAFF
TRBJ2-6 few TRBV5-1 . 15 CASSPIGAGANVLTF
TRBJ1-2 . TRBV3-1/TRBV3-2 . 13 CASSQEMGDGYTF
TRBJ1-4 . TRBV27 . 14 CASSSLGANEKLFF
TRBJ1-1 . TRBV19 TRBD1 14 CASSKGARETEAFF
TRBJ2-3 . TRBV14 . 17 CASSRHVGRSFTDTQYF
TRBJ2-1 once TRBV4-1 . 13 CASSQGTNGEQFF
TRBJ1-4 . TRBV2 . 14 CASSGAFLNEKLFF
TRBJ2-1 . TRBV13 . 13 CASSSGLPDEQFF
TRBJ1-1 . TRBV20-1 . 11 CSARSELEAFF
TRBJ1-6 . TRBV6-1 . 15 CASSELGQGSSPLHF
TRBJ1-1 once TRBV5-1 TRBD1 17 CASSLGGGPGTNTEAFF
TRBJ1-2 . TRBV29-1 . 11 CSVEMGDGYTF
TRBJ1-1 . TRBV4-2 . 14 CASSQDWGNTEAFF
TRBJ1-2 . TRBV7-2 TRBD1 13 CASSEGQAGGYTF
TRBJ2-5 . TRBV20-1 . 12 CSASWGRETQYF
TRBJ1-4 . TRBV5-1 . 13 CASSFRGNEKLFF
TRBJ2-1 . TRBV11-2 TRBD2 14 CASSILAGFHEQFF
TRBJ2-1 . TRBV7-9 . 18 CASSFPPQPLGVWNEQFF
TRBJ2-3 . TRBV6-5 TRBD2 15 CASRLAGGGTDTQYF
TRBJ1-1 . TRBV21-1 . 13 CASSKGGDTEAFF
TRBJ2-5 . TRBV7-9 TRBD2 15 CASSPPTAGKETQYF
TRBJ1-2 . TRBV5-1 . 13 CASSSGGNYGYTF
TRBJ1-5 . TRBV24-1 . 13 CATSGPEGQPQHF
TRBJ2-7 . TRBV2 TRBD2 15 CASRGTGGSTYEQYF
TRBJ2-2 . TRBV5-5 . 13 CASSLASHGELFF
TRBJ1-2 . TRBV7-2 . 14 CASSPKWDVPGYTF
TRBJ2-7 . TRBV7-2 . 14 CASSLARTGYEQYF
TRBJ2-1 . TRBV11-2 . 15 CASSLDQQGWNEQFF
TRBJ2-2 . TRBV2 . 14 CASSDYILYGELFF
TRBJ2-3 . TRBV7-8 TRBD1 15 CASSWDRLRTDTQYF
TRBJ2-3 . TRBV5-1 TRBD1 16 CASSLGAGGNMDTQYF
TRBJ2-7 once TRBV7-9 TRBD1 14 CASSPGQVTYEQYF
TRBJ1-6 few TRBV18 TRBD1 15 CASSPQTGSNSPLHF
TRBJ2-7 once TRBV6-2/TRBV6-3 TRBD2 16 CASSYPSGASSYEQYF
TRBJ1-2 . TRBV6-2/TRBV6-3 TRBD1 15 CASSYRTGGEFGYTF
TRBJ1-2 . TRBV7-9 . 13 CASSLGGNYGYTF
TRBJ1-5 . TRBV19 TRBD1 13 CASSETGDQPQHF
TRBJ1-1 . TRBV3-1/TRBV3-2 . 13 CASSQEGHTEAFF
TRBJ2-5 . TRBV6-6 . 15 CASSYLDRLQETQYF
TRBJ1-1 . TRBV6-5 TRBD1 16 CASSSGQGAGLLEAFF
TRBJ2-1 . TRBV11-3 TRBD2 14 CASSRRSTSDEQFF
TRBJ1-2 . TRBV6-6 . 17 CASSHQRQASSLYGYTF